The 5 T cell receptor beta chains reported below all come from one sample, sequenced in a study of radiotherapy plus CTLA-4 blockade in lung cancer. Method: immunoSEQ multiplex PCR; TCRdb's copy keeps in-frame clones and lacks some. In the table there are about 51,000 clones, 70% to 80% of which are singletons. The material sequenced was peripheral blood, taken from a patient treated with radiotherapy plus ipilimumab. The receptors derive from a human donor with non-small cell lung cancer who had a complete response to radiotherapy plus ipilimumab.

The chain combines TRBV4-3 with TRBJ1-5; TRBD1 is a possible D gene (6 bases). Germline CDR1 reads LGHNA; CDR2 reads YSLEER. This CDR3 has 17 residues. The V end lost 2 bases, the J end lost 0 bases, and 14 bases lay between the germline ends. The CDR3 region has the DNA TGCGCCAGCAGCCAACTGGACAGCAGTTATAGCAATCAGCCCCAGCATTTT. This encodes CASSQLDSSYSNQPQHF.

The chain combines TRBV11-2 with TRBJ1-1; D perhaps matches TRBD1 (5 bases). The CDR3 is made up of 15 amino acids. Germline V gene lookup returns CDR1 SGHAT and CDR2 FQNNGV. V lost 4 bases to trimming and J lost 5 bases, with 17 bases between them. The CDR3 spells CASSSLRRAGTEAFF. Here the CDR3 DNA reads TGTGCCAGCAGCTCCCTCCGCAGGGCGGGAACTGAAGCTTTCTTT. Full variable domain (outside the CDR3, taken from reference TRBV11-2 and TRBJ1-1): EAGVAQSPRYKIIEKRQSVAFWCNPISGHATLYWYQQILGQGPKLLIQFQNNGVVDDSQLPKDRFSAERLKGVDSTLKIQPAKLEDSAVYLCASSSLRRAGTEAFFGQGTRLTVV.

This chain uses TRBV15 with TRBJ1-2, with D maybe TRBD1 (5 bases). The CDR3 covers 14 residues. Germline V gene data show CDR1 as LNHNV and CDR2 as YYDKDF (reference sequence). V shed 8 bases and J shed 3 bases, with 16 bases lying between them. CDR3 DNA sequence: TGTGCCACCGCGGGGAGGGGCGGTCACTATGGCTACACCTTC. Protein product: CATAGRGGHYGYTF.

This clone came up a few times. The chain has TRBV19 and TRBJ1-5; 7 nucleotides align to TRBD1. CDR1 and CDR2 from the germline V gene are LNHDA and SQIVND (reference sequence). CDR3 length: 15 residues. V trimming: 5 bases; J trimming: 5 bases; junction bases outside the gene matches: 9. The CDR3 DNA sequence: TGTGCCAGTAGTCCGACAGGGAGAGGTTATCAGCCCCAGCATTTT. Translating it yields CASSPTGRGYQPQHF.

CDR3 coding DNA: TGTGCCAGCAGCTTCGCCGGACAGGGTAACTATGGCTACACCTTC. Amino acids: CASSFAGQGNYGYTF. The chain couples TRBV11-2 to TRBJ1-2, with TRBD1 matching 8 bases. This CDR3 contains 15 residues. Looked up from germline, CDR1 is SGHAT and CDR2 is FQNNGV. J gave up 1 base and V 3 bases, and 4 bases lay outside the gene matches.